This TCR beta chain was recovered during a study of blood T cell repertoires in COVID-19 (dated by TCRdb to the early 2020s). Study-level background: Samples from collaborators originated in the United States, Italy and Spain and spanned both the acute and convalescent phases of COVID-19. The sample metadata nearly always contained a de-identified subject ID, COVID-19 status, age in years and sex. Where HLA class I and class II types were available, the types were taken from metadata supplied by the sample provider, not from assay-based typing. Samples were obtained from the ongoing ImmuneRACE study (first 160 participants) and from 950 to 1,500 subjects provided by 6 global collaborators. The material from the prospective study consisted of cDNA or gDNA derived from T cells, B-cell-depleted T cells, or PBMCs. The repertoires were released in a freely available public database meant as a resource for research on the immune response to SARS-CoV-2. The dataset comprised deeply sampled blood TCRbeta repertoires from subjects exposed to, actively infected with, or recovered from COVID-19. The full study reports these points: Clinical and demographic metadata were provided uncurated, with the amount varying by source and participant.

Worth noting for this clone: No cognate antigen has been identified for it. No qualities accompany the bases; no much larger clone lies one base away.

Whole blood was collected in K2EDTA tubes by collaborating institutions according to the institutions' own protocols. For TCRbeta analysis, collaborator samples were shipped as frozen whole blood, as isolated PBMCs, or as DNA extracted from either sample type. TCRbeta CDR3 regions were amplified from genomic DNA using the immunoSEQ Assay, a bias-controlled multiplex PCR. The original pipeline was this. Nucleated cell counts per sample were estimated from amplification of reference gene primers within the assay. To quantify the absolute abundance of each unique TCRbeta CDR3 rearrangement, sequence reads were collapsed and filtered. For each sample, productive Simpson clonality was calculated by taking the square root of Simpson's diversity index across productive rearrangements. TCRdb took over this immuneACCESS table, retaining in-frame rearrangements with V and J assigned. Such tables are incomplete; in checked studies, under half of the missing clones stem from an unresolved V gene, and the remainder is unexplained. That table is the source of V, J and clone size, and D and trimming were worked out from the DNA. The sample table lists fewer than 300,000 clones, over 75% of them with a count of one. Jointly, the top ten make up approximately 9% of the sample.

Reading from cysteine to phenylalanine, the CDR3 counts 17 amino acids. Just CDR3 DNA is preserved here, 51 bases in frame from base 1. In the germline V gene, CDR1 corresponds to SGHRS and CDR2 to YFSETQ. V drops 4 bases and J drops 2 bases, leaving 21 bases in between. Sequenced material: peripheral blood. Recombination connected TRBV5-1 to TRBJ2-5; 6 matching bases give a weak D call of TRBD2. This receptor was identified in a human donor in a cohort sampled during active COVID-19. Read as DNA, the sequence is TGCGCCAGCAGCCTGGGGGGACTCCGGGGCCTGCAAGAGACCCAGTACTTC. The translation is CASSLGGLRGLQETQYF. The variable domain in full, with residues beyond the CDR3 obtained from the reference TRBV5-1 and TRBJ2-5 genes, is KAGVTQTPRYLIKTRGQQVTLSCSPISGHRSVSWYQQTPGQGLQFLFEYFSETQRNKGNFPGRFSGRQFSNSRSEMNVSTLELGDSALYLCASSLGGLRGLQETQYFGPGTRLLVL.